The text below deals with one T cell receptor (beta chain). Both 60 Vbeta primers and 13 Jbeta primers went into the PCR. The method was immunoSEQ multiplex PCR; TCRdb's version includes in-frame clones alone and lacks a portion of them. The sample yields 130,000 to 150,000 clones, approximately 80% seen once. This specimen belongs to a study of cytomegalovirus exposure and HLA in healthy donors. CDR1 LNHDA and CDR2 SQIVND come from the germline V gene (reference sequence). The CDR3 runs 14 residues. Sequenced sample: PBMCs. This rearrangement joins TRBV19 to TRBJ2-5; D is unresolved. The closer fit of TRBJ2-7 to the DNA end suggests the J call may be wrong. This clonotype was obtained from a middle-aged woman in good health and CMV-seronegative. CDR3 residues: CASSIEPSSYEQYF. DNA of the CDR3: TGTGCCAGTAGTATAGAACCGAGCTCCTACGAGCAGTACTTC.